A single sample is the source of the 15 T cell receptor beta chains below, sequenced in a study of T-cell reconstitution after alpha-beta-depleted transplantation in children. Unique molecular identifiers were built into the TCRbeta library. TCRdb fed the PCR reads into MiXCR, producing one record per CDR3 protein. This sample has fewer than 1 million distinct CDR3 sequences; around 17% occur once, and the top ten carry roughly 4.8%. Source: PBMCs, mostly from graft donor cells, taken 360 days after TCRalphabeta/CD19-depleted stem cell transplant. The receptors shown here come from a male patient between 5 and 17 years old who had a stem cell transplant for acute lymphoblastic leukemia, so the T cells may come from the graft donor.

The chain carries TRBV5-1 and TRBJ2-7; D may match TRBD1 or TRBD2 (5 bases each). This CDR3 has 15 amino acids. Germline V lookup: CDR1 SGHRS, CDR2 YFSETQ. Trimming left V 0 bases short and J 3 bases short, with 13 bases between. The DNA for the CDR3 is TGCGCCAGCAGCTTGGGTGGCCCAGGGAGCTACGAGCAGTACTTC. Translation: CASSLGGPGSYEQYF.

The chain employs TRBV2 and TRBJ2-7, with a possible D match to TRBD1 (6 bases). Trimming took off 6 bases at V and 0 bases at J, with 12 bases between the two ends. This CDR3 region has 14 residues. Germline V CDR1 and CDR2: SNHLY, FYNNEI. The CDR3 protein is CASRSRDISYEQYF. For the CDR3, the DNA is TGTGCCAGCAGATCACGGGACATCTCCTACGAGCAGTACTTC. The full variable domain, with the rest looked up from reference TRBV2 and TRBJ2-7, is EPEVTQTPSHQVTQMGQEVILRCVPISNHLYFYWYRQILGQKVEFLVSFYNNEISEKSEIFDDQFSVERPDGSNFTLKIRSTKLEDSAMYFCASRSRDISYEQYFGPGTRLTVT.

The gene calls are TRBV2 and TRBJ2-7, with D perhaps given as TRBD1 or TRBD2 (5 bases each). The CDR3 runs to 12 residues. In germline, CDR1 is SNHLY, CDR2 FYNNEI. Trimming cost V 7 bases and J 9 bases, with 16 bases left between them. The CDR3 DNA sequence: TGTGCCAGCAAAGAGGTCGGGACCGGGCAGTACTTC. Protein product: CASKEVGTGQYF.

This clonotype was seen at least ten times. The rearrangement links TRBV7-3 to TRBJ2-1, with D possibly TRBD1 on 7 matching bases. Germline values: CDR1 SGHTA, CDR2 FQGTGA. V lost 0 bases and J lost 7, with 16 bases in between. This CDR3 is 16 amino acids long. CDR3 sequence reads: CASSLTGRQGENEQFF. CDR3 nucleotides: TGTGCCAGCAGCTTAACGGGGAGGCAGGGGGAAAATGAGCAGTTCTTC.

This clonotype was picked up a small number of times. This rearrangement joins TRBV5-1 to TRBJ2-1, with TRBD2 identical over 7 bases. This CDR3 is built from 16 residues. CDR1 and CDR2 (germline): SGHRS, YFSETQ. Losses at the gene ends were 1 base for V and 5 bases for J; bases not matched to a gene: 9. The CDR3 region is CASSLWGGPLDNEQFF. In DNA form, the CDR3 reads TGCGCCAGCAGCTTGTGGGGGGGTCCCCTCGACAATGAGCAGTTCTTC.

This clonotype was seen a handful of times. The V gene is TRBV7-8, the J gene TRBJ2-1; the D gene is possibly TRBD2 (5 bases). Trimming stripped 1 base from V and 0 bases from J, with 13 bases between. Germline-derived CDR1 and CDR2 are SGHVS and FQNEAQ. The CDR3 is 17 amino acids. The CDR3 spells CASSLGRVPISYNEQFF. The DNA of the CDR3 is TGTGCCAGCAGCTTAGGGCGGGTACCTATCTCCTACAATGAGCAGTTCTTC. Looking up the rest from reference TRBV7-8 and TRBJ2-1 gives the full variable domain: GAGVSQSPRYKVAKRGQDVALRCDPISGHVSLFWYQQALGQGPEFLTYFQNEAQLDKSGLPSDRFFAERPEGSVSTLKIQRTQQEDSAVYLCASSLGRVPISYNEQFFGPGTRLTVL.

This clonotype occurred a few times. This chain uses TRBV4-1 with TRBJ2-5, with D maybe TRBD1 (5 bases). This CDR3 spans 14 amino acids. CDR1 and CDR2 (germline): MGHRA, YSYEKL. Trimming took off 0 bases at V and 1 base at J, with 6 bases between the two ends. CDR3 amino acids: CASSQETVQETQYF. The CDR3 DNA reads TGCGCCAGCAGCCAAGAGACAGTCCAAGAGACCCAGTACTTC.

This rearrangement joins TRBV6-1 to TRBJ1-5; D is unclear. V gave up 4 bases and J gave up 3 bases, with 13 bases separating them. Looked up from germline, CDR1 is MNHNS and CDR2 is SASEGT. The CDR3 contains 15 residues. CDR3 region: CASSVGGLFNQPQHF. CDR3 coding DNA: TGTGCCAGCAGTGTTGGAGGGTTATTCAATCAGCCCCAGCATTTT.

This clonotype has a handful of counts. The chain employs TRBV5-1 and TRBJ2-7, with 9 bases fitting TRBD1. Trimming took 1 base from V and 3 from J; bases not matched to a gene: 5. Per the germline V gene, CDR1 is SGHRS and CDR2 is YFSETQ. There are 15 residues in the CDR3. CDR3 sequence (DNA): TGCGCCAGCAGCTTGTCGCGACAGGGGGGCTACGAGCAGTACTTC. Amino acid sequence: CASSLSRQGGYEQYF.

This clonotype was seen repeatedly, ten times or more. The chain recombines TRBV10-3 with TRBJ2-3, with D hard to call. CDR1 and CDR2 from the germline V gene are ENHRY and SYGVKD. With 5 bases removed from V and 6 bases from J, the gap between germline ends came to 9 bases. This CDR3 contains 12 residues. CDR3 DNA: TGTGCCATCAGTCCTTTGTCGGATACGCAGTATTTT. The encoded protein is CAISPLSDTQYF.

This clonotype was found many times. At one of its ends the junction is not consistent with the germline gene, which may arise from a read error. V gene TRBV7-3 combines with J gene TRBJ1-5; weak D call: TRBD1 (5 bases). Germline loops: CDR1 SGHTA, CDR2 FQGTGA. The length of the CDR3 is 15 residues. CDR3: CASSLRGEGNQPQHF. The CDR3 DNA is TGTGCCAGCAGCTTAAGGGGGGAGGGCAACCAGCCCCAGCATTTT.

This rearrangement joins TRBV20-1 to TRBJ2-1, with 11 nucleotides matching TRBD2. The CDR3 is made up of 13 amino acids. J was trimmed by 9 bases and V by 3 bases; bases with no gene match: 4. CDR1 is DFQATT and CDR2 is SNEGSKA in the germline V gene (reference sequence). DNA for the CDR3: TGCAGTGCTAGGACTAGCGGGAACGTTGAGCAGTTCTTC. Amino acids: CSARTSGNVEQFF.

V and J are TRBV27 and TRBJ2-7; 7 nucleotides line up with TRBD1. After removal of 5 bases from V and 3 bases from J, the junction contained 7 bases not matched to a gene. The V gene's germline CDR1 is MNHEY and CDR2 SMNVEV (reference sequence). The CDR3 covers 14 residues. The DNA of the CDR3 is TGTGCCAGCAGTGCGATCCGGGACAGCTACGAGCAGTACTTC. Translated, it gives CASSAIRDSYEQYF.

The J gene is TRBJ1-1, the V gene TRBV5-1; D not resolved. V was trimmed by 1 base and J by 6 bases, leaving 19 bases between them. There are 16 residues in the CDR3. The germline CDR1 and CDR2 sequences are SGHRS and YFSETQ. The CDR3 is CASSLRLRKGRPEAFF. CDR3 DNA: TGCGCCAGCAGCTTGCGTCTGCGAAAGGGTCGGCCTGAAGCTTTCTTT.

The chain is built from TRBV6-1 and TRBJ1-2, with no clear D. CDR3 size: 13 residues. Trimming shortened V by 2 bases and J by 8 bases, and 12 bases separated the two germline ends. Germline-derived CDR1 and CDR2 are MNHNS and SASEGT. The CDR3 spells CASSELRVGGYTF. In DNA form, the CDR3 reads TGTGCCAGCAGTGAATTGAGGGTTGGCGGCTACACCTTC.